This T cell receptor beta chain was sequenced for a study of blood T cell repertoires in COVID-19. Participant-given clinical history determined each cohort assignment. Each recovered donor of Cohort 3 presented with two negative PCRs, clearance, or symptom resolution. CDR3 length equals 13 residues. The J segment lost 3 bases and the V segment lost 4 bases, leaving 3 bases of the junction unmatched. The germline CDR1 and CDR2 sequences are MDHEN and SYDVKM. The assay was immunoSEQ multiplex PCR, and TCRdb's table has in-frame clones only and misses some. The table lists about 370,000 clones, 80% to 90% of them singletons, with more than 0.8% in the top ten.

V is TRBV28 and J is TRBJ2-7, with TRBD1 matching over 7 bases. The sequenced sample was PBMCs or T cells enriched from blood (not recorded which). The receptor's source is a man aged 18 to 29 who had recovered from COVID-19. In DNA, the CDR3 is TGTGCCAGCAGTTCTCAGGGGGTCTACGAGCAGTACTTC. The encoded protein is CASSSQGVYEQYF.